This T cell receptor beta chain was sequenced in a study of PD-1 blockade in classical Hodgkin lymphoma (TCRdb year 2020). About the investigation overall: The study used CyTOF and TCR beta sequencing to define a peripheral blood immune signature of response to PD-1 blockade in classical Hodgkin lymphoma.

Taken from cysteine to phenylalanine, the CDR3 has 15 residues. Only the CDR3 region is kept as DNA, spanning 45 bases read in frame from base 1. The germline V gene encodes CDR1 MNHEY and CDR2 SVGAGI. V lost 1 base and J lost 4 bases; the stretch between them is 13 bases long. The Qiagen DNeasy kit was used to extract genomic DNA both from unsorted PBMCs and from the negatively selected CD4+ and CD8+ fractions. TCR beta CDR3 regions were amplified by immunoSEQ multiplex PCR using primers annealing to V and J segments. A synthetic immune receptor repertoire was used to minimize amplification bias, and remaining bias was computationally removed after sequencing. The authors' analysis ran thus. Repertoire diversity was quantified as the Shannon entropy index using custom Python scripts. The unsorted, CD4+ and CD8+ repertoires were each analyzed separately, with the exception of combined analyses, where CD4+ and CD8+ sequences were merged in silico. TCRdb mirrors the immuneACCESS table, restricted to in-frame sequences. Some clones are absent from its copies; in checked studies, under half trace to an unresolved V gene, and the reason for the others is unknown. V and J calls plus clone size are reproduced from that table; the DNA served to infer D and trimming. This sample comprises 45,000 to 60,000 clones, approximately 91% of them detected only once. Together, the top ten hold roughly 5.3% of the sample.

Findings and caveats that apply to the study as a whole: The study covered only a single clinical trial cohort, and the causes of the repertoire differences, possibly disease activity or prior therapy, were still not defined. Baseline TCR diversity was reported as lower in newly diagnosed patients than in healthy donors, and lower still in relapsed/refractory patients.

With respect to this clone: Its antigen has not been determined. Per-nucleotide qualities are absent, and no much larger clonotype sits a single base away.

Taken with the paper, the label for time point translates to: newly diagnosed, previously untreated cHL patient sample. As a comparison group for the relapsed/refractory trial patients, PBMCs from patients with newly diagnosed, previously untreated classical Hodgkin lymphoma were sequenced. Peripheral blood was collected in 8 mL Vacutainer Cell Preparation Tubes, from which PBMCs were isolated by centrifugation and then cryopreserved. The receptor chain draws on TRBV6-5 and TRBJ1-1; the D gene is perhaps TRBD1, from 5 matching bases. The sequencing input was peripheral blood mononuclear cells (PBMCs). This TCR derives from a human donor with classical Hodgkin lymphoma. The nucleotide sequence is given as TGTGCCAGCAGTTACTGGGGCGGGAGTGCCACTGAAGCTTTCTTT. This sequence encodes CASSYWGGSATEAFF.